This T cell receptor (beta chain) comes out of a study of blood T cell repertoires in COVID-19. The assay was immunoSEQ multiplex PCR, and TCRdb's table has in-frame clones only and misses some. Of about 330,000 clones listed, about 90% were seen once; the top ten hold about 0.93%. The CDR3 has 14 residues. The V segment lost 7 bases and the J segment 4 bases; nucleotides outside the gene matches: 8. Germline V gene sequence: CDR1 LGHDT, CDR2 YNNKEL (reference sequence). This clone occurred a few times. This receptor was obtained from a woman under 40 who had recovered from COVID-19. Sequenced: PBMCs or T cells enriched from blood (not recorded which). V is TRBV3-1 (or the pseudogene TRBV3-2) and J is TRBJ1-2; TRBD1 agrees at 8 bases. DNA for the CDR3: TGTGCCAGCACCTACGACAGGGGCGGCTATGGCTACACCTTC. Protein sequence: CASTYDRGGYGYTF.